The present TCR beta chain was sequenced within a study of identical twins. Study observations and caveats: With monozygotic twins, out-of-frame TCR alpha sharing exceeded what models estimated. Zero-insertion analyses might be partly confounded by invariant T cells like MAIT and iNKT.

MiXCR, applied by TCRdb to the 5' RACE reads, yields one record per CDR3 protein. The sample has around 670,000 distinct CDR3 sequences, 5.5% to 6.5% seen once. This clonotype came up once. What it binds is not known. V lost 7 bases and J lost 3, with 19 bases in between. The CDR3 is 15 residues long. Germline-derived CDR1 and CDR2 are LNHDA and SQIVND (reference sequence). The sample was naive T cells sorted from blood. The origin of this receptor is a man between 18 and 35 years old in good health. The chain couples TRBV19 to TRBJ2-7; D tentatively reads TRBD1 or TRBD2 (6 bases each). CDR3 sequence (DNA): TGTGCCAGTACCGCAAAGGGGGGAAAGAGCTACGAGCAGTACTTC. Amino acids: CASTAKGGKSYEQYF. Full variable domain (rest looked up from reference TRBV19 and TRBJ2-7): DGGITQSPKYLFRKEGQNVTLSCEQNLNHDAMYWYRQDPGQGLRLIYYSQIVNDFQKGDIAEGYSVSREKKESFPLTVTSAQKNPTAFYLCASTAKGGKSYEQYFGPGTRLTVT.